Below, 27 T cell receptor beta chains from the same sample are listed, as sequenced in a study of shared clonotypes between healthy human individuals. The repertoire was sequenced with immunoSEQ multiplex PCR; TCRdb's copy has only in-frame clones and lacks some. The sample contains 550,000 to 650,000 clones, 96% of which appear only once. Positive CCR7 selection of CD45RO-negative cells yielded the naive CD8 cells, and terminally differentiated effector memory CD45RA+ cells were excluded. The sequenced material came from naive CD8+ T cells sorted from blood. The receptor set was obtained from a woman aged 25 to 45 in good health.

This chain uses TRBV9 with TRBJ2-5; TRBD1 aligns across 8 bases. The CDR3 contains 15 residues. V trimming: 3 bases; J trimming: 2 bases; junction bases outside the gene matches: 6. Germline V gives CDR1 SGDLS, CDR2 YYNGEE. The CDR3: CASSGRTGNQETQYF. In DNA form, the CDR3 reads TGTGCCAGCAGCGGGCGGACAGGGAATCAAGAGACCCAGTACTTC. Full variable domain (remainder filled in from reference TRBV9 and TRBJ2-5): DSGVTQTPKHLITATGQRVTLRCSPRSGDLSVYWYQQSLDQGLQFLIQYYNGEERAKGNILERFSAQQFPDLHSELNLSSLELGDSALYFCASSGRTGNQETQYFGPGTRLLVL.

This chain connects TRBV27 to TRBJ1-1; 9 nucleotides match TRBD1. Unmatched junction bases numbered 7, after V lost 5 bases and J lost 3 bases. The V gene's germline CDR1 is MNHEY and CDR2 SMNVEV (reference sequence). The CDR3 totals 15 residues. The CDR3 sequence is CASSPIGTGHTEAFF. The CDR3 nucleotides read TGTGCCAGCAGTCCCATCGGGACAGGGCACACTGAAGCTTTCTTT.

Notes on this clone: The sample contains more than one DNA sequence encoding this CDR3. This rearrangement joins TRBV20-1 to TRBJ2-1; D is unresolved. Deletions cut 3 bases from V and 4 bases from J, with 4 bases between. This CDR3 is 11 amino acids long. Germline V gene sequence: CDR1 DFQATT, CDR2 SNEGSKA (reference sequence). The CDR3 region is CSASEYNEQFF. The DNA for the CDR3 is TGCAGTGCTAGTGAGTACAATGAGCAGTTCTTC.

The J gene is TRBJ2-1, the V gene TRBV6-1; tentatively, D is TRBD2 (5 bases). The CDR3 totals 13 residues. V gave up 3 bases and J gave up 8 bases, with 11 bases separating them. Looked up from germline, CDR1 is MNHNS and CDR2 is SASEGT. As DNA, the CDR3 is TGTGCCAGCAGTGACGGACGGGGAGATGAGCAGTTCTTC. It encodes CASSDGRGDEQFF.

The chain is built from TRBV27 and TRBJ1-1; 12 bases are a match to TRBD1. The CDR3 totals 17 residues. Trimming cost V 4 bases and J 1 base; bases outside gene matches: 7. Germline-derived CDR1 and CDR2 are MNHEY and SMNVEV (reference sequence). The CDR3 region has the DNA TGTGCCAGCAGTTCTCCCTCGGGACAGGGGGCGAACACTGAAGCTTTCTTT. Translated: CASSSPSGQGANTEAFF.

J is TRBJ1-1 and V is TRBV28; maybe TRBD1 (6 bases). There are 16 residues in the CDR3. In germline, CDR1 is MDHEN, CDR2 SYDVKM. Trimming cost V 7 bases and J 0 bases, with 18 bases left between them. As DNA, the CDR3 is TGTGCCAGCACAACAGGGACCGGCGCGGTGAACACTGAAGCTTTCTTT. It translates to CASTTGTGAVNTEAFF.

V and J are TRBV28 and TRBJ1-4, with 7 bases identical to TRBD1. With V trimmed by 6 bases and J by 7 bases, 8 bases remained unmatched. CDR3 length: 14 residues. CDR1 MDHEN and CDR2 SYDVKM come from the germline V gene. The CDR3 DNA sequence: TGTGCCAGCAGACCCACAGGGGAGAGTGAAAAACTGTTTTTT. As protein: CASRPTGESEKLFF.

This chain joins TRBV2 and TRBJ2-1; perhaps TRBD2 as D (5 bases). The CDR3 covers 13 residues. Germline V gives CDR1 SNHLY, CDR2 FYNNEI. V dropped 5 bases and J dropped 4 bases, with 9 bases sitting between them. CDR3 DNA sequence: TGTGCCAGCAGTCCTACTAGTTACAATGAGCAGTTCTTC. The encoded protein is CASSPTSYNEQFF.

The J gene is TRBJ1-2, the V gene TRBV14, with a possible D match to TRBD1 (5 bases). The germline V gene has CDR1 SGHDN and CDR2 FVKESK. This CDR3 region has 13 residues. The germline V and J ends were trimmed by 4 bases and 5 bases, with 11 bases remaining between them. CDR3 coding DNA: TGTGCCAGCAGCCTGTACCAGGGATATGGCTACACCTTC. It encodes CASSLYQGYGYTF.

CDR3 sequence reads: CASSGLRDRSYGYTF. The DNA of the CDR3 is TGTGCCAGCAGCGGACTCCGGGACAGGAGCTATGGCTACACCTTC. This chain links TRBV9 with TRBJ1-2; 8 bases are shared with TRBD1. V shed 3 bases and J 4 bases; nucleotides not matched to a gene: 8. Germline CDR1 reads SGDLS; CDR2 reads YYNGEE. CDR3 length: 15 amino acids.

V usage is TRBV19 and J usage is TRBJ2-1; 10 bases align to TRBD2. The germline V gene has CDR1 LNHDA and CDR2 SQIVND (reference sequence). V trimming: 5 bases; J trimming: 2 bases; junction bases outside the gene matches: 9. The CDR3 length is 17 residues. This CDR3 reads CASSSLLAGSTYNEQFF. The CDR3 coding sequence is TGTGCCAGTAGTTCCTTACTAGCGGGATCAACCTACAATGAGCAGTTCTTC.

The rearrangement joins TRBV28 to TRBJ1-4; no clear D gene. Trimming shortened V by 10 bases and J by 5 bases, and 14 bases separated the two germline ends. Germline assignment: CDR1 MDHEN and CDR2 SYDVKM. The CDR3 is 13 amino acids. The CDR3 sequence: CATKRLTNEKLFF. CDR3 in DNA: TGTGCCACCAAGCGGCTTACGAATGAAAAACTGTTTTTT.

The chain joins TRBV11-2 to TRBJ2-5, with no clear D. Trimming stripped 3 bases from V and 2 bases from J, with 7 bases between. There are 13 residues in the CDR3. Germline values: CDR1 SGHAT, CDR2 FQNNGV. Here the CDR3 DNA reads TGTGCCAGCAGCTTTCGGCGGCAAGAGACCCAGTACTTC. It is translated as CASSFRRQETQYF.

The CDR3 DNA is TGTGCCAGCAGCTTATCGGAAACTAGCGGGTCCGGAGATACGCAGTATTTT. This translates into CASSLSETSGSGDTQYF. The chain joins TRBV7-2 to TRBJ2-3; 9 bases are shared with TRBD2. V was pared by 2 bases and J by 5 bases, with 11 bases of the junction left unmatched. The CDR3 consists of 17 residues. Germline assignment: CDR1 SGHTA and CDR2 FQGNSA. Full variable domain (rest looked up from reference TRBV7-2 and TRBJ2-3): GAGVSQSPSNKVTEKGKDVELRCDPISGHTALYWYRQSLGQGLEFLIYFQGNSAPDKSGLPSDRFSAERTGGSVSTLTIQRTQQEDSAVYLCASSLSETSGSGDTQYFGPGTRLTVL.

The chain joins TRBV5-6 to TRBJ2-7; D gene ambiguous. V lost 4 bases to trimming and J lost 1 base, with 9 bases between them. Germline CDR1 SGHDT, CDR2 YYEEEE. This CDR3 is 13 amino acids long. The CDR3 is CASSDVPSYEQYF. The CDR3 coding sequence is TGTGCCAGCAGCGACGTCCCGTCCTACGAGCAGTACTTC.

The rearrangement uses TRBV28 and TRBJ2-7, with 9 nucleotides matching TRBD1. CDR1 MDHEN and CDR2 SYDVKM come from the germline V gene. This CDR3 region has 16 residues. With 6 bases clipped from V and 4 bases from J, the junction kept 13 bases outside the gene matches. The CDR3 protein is CASSGQGPPKGYEQYF. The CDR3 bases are TGTGCCAGCAGCGGACAGGGGCCCCCAAAGGGGTACGAGCAGTACTTC.

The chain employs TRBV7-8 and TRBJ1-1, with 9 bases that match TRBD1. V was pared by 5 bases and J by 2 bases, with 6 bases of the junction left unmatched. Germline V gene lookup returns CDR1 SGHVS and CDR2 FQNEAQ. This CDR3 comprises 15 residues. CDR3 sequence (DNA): TGTGCCAGCAGCCTCGGGGGACAGGGAAACACTGAAGCTTTCTTT. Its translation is CASSLGGQGNTEAFF.

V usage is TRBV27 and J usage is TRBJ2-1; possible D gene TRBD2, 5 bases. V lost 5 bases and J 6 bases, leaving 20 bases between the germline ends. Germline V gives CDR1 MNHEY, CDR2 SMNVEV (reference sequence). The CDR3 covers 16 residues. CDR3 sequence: CASSPTSPGISNEQFF. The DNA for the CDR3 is TGTGCCAGCAGTCCTACAAGCCCCGGGATCTCCAATGAGCAGTTCTTC.

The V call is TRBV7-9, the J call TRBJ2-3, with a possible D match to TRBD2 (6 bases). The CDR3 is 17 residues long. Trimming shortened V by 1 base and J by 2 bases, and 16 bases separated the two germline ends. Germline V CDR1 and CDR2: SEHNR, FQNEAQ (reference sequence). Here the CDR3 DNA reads TGTGCCAGCAGCTTAGGAGAGGGTAGCGGCCTCACAGATACGCAGTATTTT. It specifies CASSLGEGSGLTDTQYF.

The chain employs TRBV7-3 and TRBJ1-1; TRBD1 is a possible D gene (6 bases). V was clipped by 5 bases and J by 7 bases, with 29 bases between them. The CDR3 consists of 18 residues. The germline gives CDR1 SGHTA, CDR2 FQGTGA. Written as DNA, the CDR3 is TGTGCCAGCAGCCCTATGCCTATAGGACAGACGAGAAGGAGTGAAGCTTTCTTT. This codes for CASSPMPIGQTRRSEAFF.

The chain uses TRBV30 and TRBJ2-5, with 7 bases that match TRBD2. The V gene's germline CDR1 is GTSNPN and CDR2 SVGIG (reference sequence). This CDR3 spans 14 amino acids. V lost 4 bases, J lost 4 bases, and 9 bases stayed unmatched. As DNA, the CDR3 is TGTGCCTGGAATGCGGGAGCGGGAAGAGAGACCCAGTACTTC. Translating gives CAWNAGAGRETQYF. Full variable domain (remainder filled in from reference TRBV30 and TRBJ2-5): SQTIHQWPATLVQPVGSPLSLECTVEGTSNPNLYWYRQAAGRGLQLLFYSVGIGQISSEVPQNLSASRPQDRQFILSSKKLLLSDSGFYLCAWNAGAGRETQYFGPGTRLLVL.

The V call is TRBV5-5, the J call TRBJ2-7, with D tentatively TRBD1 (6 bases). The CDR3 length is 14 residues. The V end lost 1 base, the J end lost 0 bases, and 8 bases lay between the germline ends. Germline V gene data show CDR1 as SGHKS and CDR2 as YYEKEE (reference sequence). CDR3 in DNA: TGTGCCAGCAGCTTGAACAGGGACTCCTACGAGCAGTACTTC. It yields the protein CASSLNRDSYEQYF.

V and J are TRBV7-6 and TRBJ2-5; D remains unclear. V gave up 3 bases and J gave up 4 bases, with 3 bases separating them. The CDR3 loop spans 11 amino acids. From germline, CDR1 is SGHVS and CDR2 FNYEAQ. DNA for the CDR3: TGTGCCAGCAGCTTTGGAGAGACCCAGTACTTC. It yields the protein CASSFGETQYF.

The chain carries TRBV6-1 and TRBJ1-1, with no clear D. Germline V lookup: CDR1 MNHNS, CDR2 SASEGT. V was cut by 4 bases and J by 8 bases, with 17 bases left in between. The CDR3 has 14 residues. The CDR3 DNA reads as TGTGCCAGCAGTGTAGGCAGGTTCCCGATAGAAGCTTTCTTT. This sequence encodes CASSVGRFPIEAFF.

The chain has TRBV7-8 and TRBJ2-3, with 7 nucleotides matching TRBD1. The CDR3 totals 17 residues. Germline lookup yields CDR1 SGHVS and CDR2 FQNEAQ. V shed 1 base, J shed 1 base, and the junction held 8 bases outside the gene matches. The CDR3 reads CASSLVGTGVRTDTQYF. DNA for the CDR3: TGTGCCAGCAGCTTAGTCGGCACAGGGGTCCGCACAGATACGCAGTATTTT.

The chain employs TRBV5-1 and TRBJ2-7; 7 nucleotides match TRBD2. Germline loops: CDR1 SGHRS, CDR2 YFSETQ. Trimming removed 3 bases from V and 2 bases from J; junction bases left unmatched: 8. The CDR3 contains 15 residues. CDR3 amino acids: CASSSRGDGTYEQYF. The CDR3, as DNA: TGCGCCAGCAGCTCCCGGGGGGACGGGACCTACGAGCAGTACTTC.

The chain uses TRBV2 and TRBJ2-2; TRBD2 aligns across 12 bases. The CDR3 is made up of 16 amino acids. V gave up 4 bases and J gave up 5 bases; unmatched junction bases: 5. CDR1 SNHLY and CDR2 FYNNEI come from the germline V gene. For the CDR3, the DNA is TGTGCCAGCAGTGGACTAGCGGGAGCGAGAACCGGGGAGCTGTTTTTT. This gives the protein CASSGLAGARTGELFF.